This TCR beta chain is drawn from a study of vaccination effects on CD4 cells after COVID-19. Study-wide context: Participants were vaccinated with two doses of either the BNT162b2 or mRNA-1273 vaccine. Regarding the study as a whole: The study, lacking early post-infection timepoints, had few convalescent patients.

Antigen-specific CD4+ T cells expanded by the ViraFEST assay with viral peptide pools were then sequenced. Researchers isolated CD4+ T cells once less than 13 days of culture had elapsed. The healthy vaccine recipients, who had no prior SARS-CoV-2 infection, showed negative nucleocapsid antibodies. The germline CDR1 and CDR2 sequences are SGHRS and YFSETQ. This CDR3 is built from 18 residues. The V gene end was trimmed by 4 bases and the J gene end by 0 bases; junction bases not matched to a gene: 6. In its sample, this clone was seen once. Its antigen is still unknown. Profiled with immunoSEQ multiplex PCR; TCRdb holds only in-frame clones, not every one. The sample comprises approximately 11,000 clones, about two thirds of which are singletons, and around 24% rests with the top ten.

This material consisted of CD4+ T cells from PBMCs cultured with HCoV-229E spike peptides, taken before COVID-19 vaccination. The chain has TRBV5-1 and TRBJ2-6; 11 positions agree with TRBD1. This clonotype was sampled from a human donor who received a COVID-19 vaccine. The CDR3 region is CASSGSGTGGSGANVLTF. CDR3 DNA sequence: TGCGCCAGCAGCGGATCCGGGACAGGGGGCTCTGGGGCCAACGTCCTGACTTTC. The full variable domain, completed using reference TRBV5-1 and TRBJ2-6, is KAGVTQTPRYLIKTRGQQVTLSCSPISGHRSVSWYQQTPGQGLQFLFEYFSETQRNKGNFPGRFSGRQFSNSRSEMNVSTLELGDSALYLCASSGSGTGGSGANVLTFGAGSRLTVL.